This TCR beta chain was identified in a study of CD4 T cell repertoires in COVID-19. On the study more broadly: After less than 12 days of IL-2 expansion, CFSE-low cells were relabeled and restimulated with other coronavirus spikes.

Worth noting for this clone: What it recognizes is unknown.

Some clones are missing from TCRdb's copy, which holds only in-frame ones; the method was immunoSEQ multiplex PCR. Of 23,000 or so clones detected, 87% appear once; the ten largest clones hold less than 0.75%. This CDR3 comprises 14 residues. V dropped 3 bases and J dropped 0 bases, with 9 bases sitting between them. Germline V gene sequence: CDR1 ENHRY, CDR2 SYGVKD. Overall study findings and caveats: Two or all three memory subsets shared several highly expanded SARS-CoV-2-reactive clonotypes. Some SARS-CoV-2 clonotypes, between roughly 6 and 25%, recurred in SARS-CoV and/or HKU1 cultures.

These memory T cells were uncultured and sequenced directly after ex vivo isolation. The specimen comprised central memory CD4+ T cells from blood, sampled before the COVID-19 pandemic. This chain connects TRBV10-3 to TRBJ2-7, with D maybe TRBD1 (5 bases). The TCR originated in a human donor who had COVID-19. CDR3 protein: CAISDRASSYEQYF. The CDR3 coding sequence is TGTGCCATCAGTGACAGGGCGAGCTCCTACGAGCAGTACTTC.